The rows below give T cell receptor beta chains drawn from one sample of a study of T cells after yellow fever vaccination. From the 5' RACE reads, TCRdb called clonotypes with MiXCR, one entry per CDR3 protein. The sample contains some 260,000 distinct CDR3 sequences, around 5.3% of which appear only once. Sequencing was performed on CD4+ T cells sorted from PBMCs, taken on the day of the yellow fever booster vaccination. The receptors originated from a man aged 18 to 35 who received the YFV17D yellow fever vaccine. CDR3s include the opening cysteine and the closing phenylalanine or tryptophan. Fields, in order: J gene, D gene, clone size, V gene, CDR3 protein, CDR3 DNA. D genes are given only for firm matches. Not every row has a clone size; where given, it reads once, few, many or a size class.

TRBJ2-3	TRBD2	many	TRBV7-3	CASSPGTSSATDTQYF	TGTGCCAGCAGCCCTGGGACTAGCTCGGCAACAGATACGCAGTATTTT
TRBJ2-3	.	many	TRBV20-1	CSARDLGTSTDTQYF	TGCAGTGCTAGAGATCTCGGGACTAGCACAGATACGCAGTATTTT
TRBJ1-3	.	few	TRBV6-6	CASGGTGNTIYF	TGTGCCAGCGGGGGAACGGGAAACACCATATATTTT
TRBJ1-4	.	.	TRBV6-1	CASRRGFDEKLFF	TGTGCCAGCAGGCGGGGTTTCGATGAAAAACTGTTTTTT
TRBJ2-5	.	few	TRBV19	CASSTHKGSLETQYF	TGTGCCAGTAGTACACATAAGGGGAGTTTGGAGACCCAGTACTTC
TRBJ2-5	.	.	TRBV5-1	CASSTQETQYF	TGCGCCAGCAGTACCCAAGAGACCCAGTACTTC
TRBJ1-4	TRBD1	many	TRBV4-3	CASSQDRGARKLFF	TGCGCCAGCAGCCAAGACAGGGGGGCGCGAAAACTGTTTTTT
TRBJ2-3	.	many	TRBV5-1	CASSLRRGGMDTQYF	TGCGCCAGCAGCTTGCGGCGGGGCGGAATGGATACGCAGTATTTT
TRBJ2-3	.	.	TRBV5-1	CASTPGGVRTDTQYF	TGCGCCAGCACCCCTGGGGGCGTAAGGACAGATACGCAGTATTTT
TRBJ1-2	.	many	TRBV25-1	CASSQGDNYGYTF	TGTGCCAGCAGTCAAGGGGATAACTATGGCTACACCTTC
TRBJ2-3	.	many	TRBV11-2	CASSLDLRVITDTQYF	TGTGCCAGCAGCTTAGATTTGAGGGTAATCACAGATACGCAGTATTTT
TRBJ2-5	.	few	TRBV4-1	CASSQAFQGPQETQYF	TGCGCCAGCAGCCAAGCTTTTCAGGGCCCCCAAGAGACCCAGTACTTC
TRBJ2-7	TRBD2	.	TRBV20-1	CSASVAGTYEQYF	TGCAGTGCCTCCGTAGCGGGGACCTACGAGCAGTACTTC
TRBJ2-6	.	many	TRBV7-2	CASSPPGLRANVLTF	TGTGCCAGCAGCCCCCCAGGCCTCCGGGCCAACGTCCTGACTTTC
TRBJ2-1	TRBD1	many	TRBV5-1	CASRSSPGQGGNEQFF	TGCGCCAGCAGATCGTCGCCGGGACAGGGGGGAAATGAGCAGTTCTTC
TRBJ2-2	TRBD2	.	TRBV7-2	CASSTQLAGAIRGELFF	TGTGCCAGCAGCACGCAACTAGCGGGGGCGATTCGCGGGGAGCTGTTTTTT
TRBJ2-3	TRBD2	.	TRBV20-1	CSAELAGGRLTDTQYF	TGCAGTGCTGAACTAGCGGGGGGGCGACTCACAGATACGCAGTATTTT
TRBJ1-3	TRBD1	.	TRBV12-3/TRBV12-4	CASSLLGTAGNTIYF	TGTGCCAGCAGTTTACTAGGGACAGCTGGAAACACCATATATTTT
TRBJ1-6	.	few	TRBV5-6	CASSSDTYNSPLHF	TGTGCCAGCAGCTCAGACACCTATAATTCACCCCTCCACTTT
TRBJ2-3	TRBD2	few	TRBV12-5	CASGLVSGGAQYF	TGTGCTAGTGGTTTGGTAAGCGGGGGGGCCCAGTATTTT
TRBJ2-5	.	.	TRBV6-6	CASSSSRGVETQYF	.
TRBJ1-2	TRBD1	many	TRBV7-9	CASSLQKSTGGGGYTF	TGTGCCAGCAGCTTACAAAAAAGTACAGGGGGCGGTGGCTACACCTTC
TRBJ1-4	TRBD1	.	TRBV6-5	CASSWGQGGEKLFF	TGTGCCAGCAGTTGGGGACAGGGAGGAGAAAAACTGTTTTTT
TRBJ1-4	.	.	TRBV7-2	CASSLNSGGLEKLFF	TGTGCCAGCAGCTTAAATAGCGGGGGTTTGGAAAAACTGTTTTTT
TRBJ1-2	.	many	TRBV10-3	CAISPSLSRDGYTF	TGTGCCATCAGTCCCAGCCTCTCGCGGGATGGCTACACCTTC
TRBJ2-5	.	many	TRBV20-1	CSAREVEETQYF	TGCAGTGCTAGAGAGGTTGAAGAGACCCAGTACTTC
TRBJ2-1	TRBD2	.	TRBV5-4	CASSLWTSLEQFF	TGTGCCAGCAGCTTATGGACTAGCCTTGAGCAGTTCTTC
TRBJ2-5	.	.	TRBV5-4	CASSLRGAQETQYF	TGTGCCAGCAGCTTGAGGGGGGCCCAAGAGACCCAGTACTTC
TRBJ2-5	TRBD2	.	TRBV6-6	CACTRPSGGKETQYF	TGTGCCTGCACTAGACCTAGCGGGGGGAAAGAGACCCAGTACTTC
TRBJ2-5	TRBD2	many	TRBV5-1	CASSSGGSPALETQYF	TGCGCCAGCAGCTCCGGGGGGAGCCCGGCGTTGGAGACCCAGTACTTC
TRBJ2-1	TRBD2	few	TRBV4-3	CASSQDRPAGGLLSSYNEQFF	TGCGCCAGCAGCCAAGATCGCCCAGCGGGGGGCTTACTTAGCTCCTACAATGAGCAGTTCTTC
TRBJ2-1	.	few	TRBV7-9	CASSLTGGGYNEQFF	TGTGCCAGCAGCTTAACGGGGGGCGGATACAATGAGCAGTTCTTC
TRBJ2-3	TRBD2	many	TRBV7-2	CASSLGESGGALDTQYF	TGTGCCAGCAGCTTAGGTGAAAGCGGGGGGGCGTTAGATACGCAGTATTTT
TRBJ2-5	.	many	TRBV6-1	CASSVQGRETQYF	TGTGCCAGCAGTGTACAGGGTCGGGAGACCCAGTACTTC
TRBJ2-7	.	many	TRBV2	CASSEAGSSLHF	TGTGCCAGCAGTGAAGCCGGGTCCTCCCTGCACTTC
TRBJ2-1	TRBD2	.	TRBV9	CASSPPSGGAWGNEQFF	TGTGCCAGCAGCCCCCCTAGCGGGGGGGCCTGGGGAAATGAGCAGTTCTTC
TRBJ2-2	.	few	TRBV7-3	CASSLTAGDSGELFF	TGTGCCAGCAGCTTAACTGCAGGGGATAGCGGGGAGCTGTTTTTT
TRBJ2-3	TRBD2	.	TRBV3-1	CASSLTLAGTQYF	TGTGCCAGCAGTCTTACCCTAGCGGGGACGCAGTATTTT
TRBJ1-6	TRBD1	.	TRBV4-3	CASSQDLLAGGNSPLHF	TGCGCCAGCAGCCAAGATCTGTTGGCAGGGGGTAATTCACCCCTCCACTTT
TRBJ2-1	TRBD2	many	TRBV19	CASSKRGGRSYNEQFF	TGTGCCAGTAGTAAGCGGGGGGGCCGGTCCTACAATGAGCAGTTCTTC
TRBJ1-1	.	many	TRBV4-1	CASSPGYIGTEAFF	TGCGCCAGCAGCCCCGGTTACATTGGCACTGAAGCTTTCTTT
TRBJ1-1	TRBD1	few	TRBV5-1	CASRQGQQNTEAFF	TGCGCCAGCAGACAGGGACAGCAGAACACTGAAGCTTTCTTT
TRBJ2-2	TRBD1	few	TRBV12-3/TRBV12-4	CASSSRPQGDPGELFF	TGTGCCAGCAGTTCCCGACCGCAGGGGGATCCCGGGGAGCTGTTTTTT
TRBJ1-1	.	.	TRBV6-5	CASSYSGGLRTEAFF	TGTGCCAGCAGTTACTCGGGTGGGCTGCGCACTGAAGCTTTCTTT
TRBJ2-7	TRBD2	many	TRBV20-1	CSVLWTSGAYEQYF	TGCAGTGTCCTCTGGACTAGCGGGGCCTACGAGCAGTACTTC
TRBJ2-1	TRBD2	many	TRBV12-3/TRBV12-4	CASSRRLAGGDNEQFF	TGTGCCAGCAGTCGAAGACTAGCGGGGGGGGACAATGAGCAGTTCTTC
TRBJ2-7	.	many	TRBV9	CASSPQLEPSSYEQYF	TGTGCCAGCAGCCCACAACTAGAGCCAAGCTCCTACGAGCAGTACTTC
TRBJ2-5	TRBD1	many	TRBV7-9	CASSPRLRDSNKETQYF	TGTGCCAGCAGCCCAAGGCTCCGGGACAGCAACAAAGAGACCCAGTACTTC
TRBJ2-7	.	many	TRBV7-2	CASSLVPGPSYEQYF	TGTGCCAGCAGCTTAGTTCCCGGGCCCTCCTACGAGCAGTACTTC
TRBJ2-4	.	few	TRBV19	CASRSGANIQYF	TGTGCCAGTAGATCGGGGGCGAACATTCAGTACTTC
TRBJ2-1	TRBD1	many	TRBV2	CASSGRQGIFNEQFF	TGTGCCAGCAGTGGGCGACAGGGGATTTTCAATGAGCAGTTCTTC
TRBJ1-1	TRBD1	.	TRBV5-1	CASRYSDRGTEAFF	TGCGCCAGCCGATACTCCGACAGGGGCACTGAAGCTTTCTTT
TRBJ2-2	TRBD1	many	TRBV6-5	CASRRQGAGELFF	TGTGCCAGCAGGAGACAGGGGGCCGGGGAGCTGTTTTTT
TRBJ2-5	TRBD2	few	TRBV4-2	CASSRETSGKETQYF	TGTGCCAGCAGCCGAGAAACTAGCGGGAAAGAGACCCAGTACTTC
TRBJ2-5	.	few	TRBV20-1	CSAGGAETQYF	TGCAGTGCTGGGGGCGCAGAGACCCAGTACTTC
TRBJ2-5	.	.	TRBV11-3	CASSLSAGETQYF	TGTGCCAGCAGCTTATCGGCGGGGGAGACCCAGTACTTC
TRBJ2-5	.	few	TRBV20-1	CSARDPGEKTQYF	TGCAGTGCACGGGACCCAGGGGAAAAGACCCAGTACTTC
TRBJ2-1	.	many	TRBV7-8	CASSLAGERQFF	TGTGCCAGCAGCTTAGCAGGTGAGCGGCAGTTCTTC
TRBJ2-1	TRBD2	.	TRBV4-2	CASSQGEMGLAGGLDNEQFF	TGTGCCAGCAGCCAAGGAGAAATGGGACTAGCGGGGGGCCTAGACAATGAGCAGTTCTTC